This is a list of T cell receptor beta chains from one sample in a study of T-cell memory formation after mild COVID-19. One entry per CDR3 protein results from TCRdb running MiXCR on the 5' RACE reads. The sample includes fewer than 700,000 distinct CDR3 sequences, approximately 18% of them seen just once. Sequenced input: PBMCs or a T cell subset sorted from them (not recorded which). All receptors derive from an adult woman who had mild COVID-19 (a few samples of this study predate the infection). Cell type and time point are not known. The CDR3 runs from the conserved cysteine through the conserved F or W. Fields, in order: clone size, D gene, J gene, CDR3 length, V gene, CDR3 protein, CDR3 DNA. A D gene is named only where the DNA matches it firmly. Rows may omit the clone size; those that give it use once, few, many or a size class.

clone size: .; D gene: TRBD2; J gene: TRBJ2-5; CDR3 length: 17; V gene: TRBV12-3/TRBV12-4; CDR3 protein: CASSWRLAGGLEETQYF; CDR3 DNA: TGTGCCAGCAGTTGGCGACTAGCGGGGGGGCTCGAGGAGACCCAGTACTTC
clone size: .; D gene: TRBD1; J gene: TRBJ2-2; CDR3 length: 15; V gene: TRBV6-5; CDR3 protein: CASSSDRANTGELFF; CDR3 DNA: TGTGCCAGCAGTTCTGACAGGGCGAACACCGGGGAGCTGTTTTTT
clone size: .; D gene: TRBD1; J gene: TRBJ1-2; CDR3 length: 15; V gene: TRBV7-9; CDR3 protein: CASSFTGVANYGYTF; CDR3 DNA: TGTGCCAGCAGCTTCACAGGGGTAGCTAACTATGGCTACACCTTC
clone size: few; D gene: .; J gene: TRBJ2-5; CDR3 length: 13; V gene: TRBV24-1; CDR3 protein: CATSPRGGETQYF; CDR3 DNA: TGTGCCACCAGTCCCCGGGGCGGAGAGACCCAGTACTTC
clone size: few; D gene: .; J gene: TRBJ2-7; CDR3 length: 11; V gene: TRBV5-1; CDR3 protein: CASSLEHEQYF; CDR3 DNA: TGCGCCAGCAGCTTGGAGCACGAGCAGTACTTC
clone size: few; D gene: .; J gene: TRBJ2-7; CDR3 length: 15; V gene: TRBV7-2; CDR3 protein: CASSLGWRGVYEQYF; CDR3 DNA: TGTGCCAGCAGCTTAGGCTGGCGAGGAGTCTACGAGCAGTACTTC
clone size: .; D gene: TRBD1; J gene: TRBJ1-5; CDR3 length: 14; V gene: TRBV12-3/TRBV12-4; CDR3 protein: CASSRAPGGQPQHF; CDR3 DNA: TGTGCCAGCAGTCGGGCCCCAGGGGGTCAGCCCCAGCATTTT
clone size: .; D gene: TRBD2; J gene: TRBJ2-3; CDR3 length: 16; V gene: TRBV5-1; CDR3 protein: CASSLAGGGATDTQYF; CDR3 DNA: TGCGCCAGCAGCTTGGCGGGGGGGGGAGCCACAGATACGCAGTATTTT
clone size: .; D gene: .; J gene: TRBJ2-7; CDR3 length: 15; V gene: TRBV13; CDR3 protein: CASSLGDSEFYEQYF; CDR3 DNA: TGTGCCAGCAGCTTAGGAGACAGTGAGTTCTACGAGCAGTACTTC
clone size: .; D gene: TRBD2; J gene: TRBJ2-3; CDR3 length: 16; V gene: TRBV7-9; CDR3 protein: CASSFFRGGRTDTQYF; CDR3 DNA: TGTGCCAGCAGCTTCTTCCGGGGGGGCCGAACAGATACGCAGTATTTT
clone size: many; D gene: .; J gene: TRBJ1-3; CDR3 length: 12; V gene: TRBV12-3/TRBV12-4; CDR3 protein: CASSFSGNTIYF; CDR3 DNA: TGTGCCAGCAGTTTTTCTGGAAACACCATATATTTT
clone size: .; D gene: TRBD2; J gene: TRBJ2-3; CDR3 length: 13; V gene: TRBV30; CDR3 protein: CAGRGAGTDTQYF; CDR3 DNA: TGTGCCGGGCGGGGGGCGGGCACAGATACGCAGTATTTT
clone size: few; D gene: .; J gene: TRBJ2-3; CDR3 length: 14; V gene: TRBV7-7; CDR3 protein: CASSYSGNADTQYF; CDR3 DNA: TGTGCTAGCAGCTACTCGGGAAACGCAGATACGCAGTATTTT
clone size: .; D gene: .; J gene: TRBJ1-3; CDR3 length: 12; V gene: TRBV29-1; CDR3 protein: CSVLSSGNTIYF; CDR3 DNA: TGCAGCGTTTTAAGCTCTGGAAACACCATATATTTT
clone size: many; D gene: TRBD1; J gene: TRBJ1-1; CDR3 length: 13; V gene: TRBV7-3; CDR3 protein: CASSLTSRGHAFF; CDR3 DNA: TGTGCCAGCAGCTTAACGAGTAGGGGGCATGCTTTCTTT
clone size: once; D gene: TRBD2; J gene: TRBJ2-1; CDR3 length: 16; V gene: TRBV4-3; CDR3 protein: CASSQDGAGDAREQFF; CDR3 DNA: TGCGCCAGCAGCCAAGATGGGGCGGGAGACGCGCGGGAGCAGTTCTTC
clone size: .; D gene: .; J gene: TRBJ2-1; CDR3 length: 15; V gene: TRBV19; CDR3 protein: CASSFTLGPSNEQFF; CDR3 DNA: TGTGCCAGTAGTTTTACCTTGGGACCTTCTAATGAGCAGTTCTTC
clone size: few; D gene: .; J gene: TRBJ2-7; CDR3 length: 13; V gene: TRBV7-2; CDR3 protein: CASSLERAYEQYF; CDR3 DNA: TGTGCCAGCAGCTTAGAGAGGGCCTACGAGCAGTACTTC
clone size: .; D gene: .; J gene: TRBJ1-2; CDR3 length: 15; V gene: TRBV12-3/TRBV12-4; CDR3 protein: CASSLSGEMDYGYTF; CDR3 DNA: TGTGCCAGCAGCTTATCTGGGGAGATGGACTATGGCTACACCTTC
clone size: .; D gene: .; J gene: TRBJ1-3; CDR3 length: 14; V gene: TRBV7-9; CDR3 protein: CASSLLSSGNTIYF; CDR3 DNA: TGTGCCAGCAGCTTACTAAGTTCTGGAAACACCATATATTTT
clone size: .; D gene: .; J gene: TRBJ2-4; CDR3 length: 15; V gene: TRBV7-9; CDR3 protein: CASSTGTSAKNIQYF; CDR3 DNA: TGTGCCAGCAGTACAGGGACATCAGCCAAAAACATTCAGTACTTC
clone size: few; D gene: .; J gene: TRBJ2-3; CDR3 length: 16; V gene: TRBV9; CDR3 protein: CASSPEGRPSTDTQYF; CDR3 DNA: TGTGCCAGCAGCCCCGAGGGGCGGCCTAGCACAGATACGCAGTATTTT
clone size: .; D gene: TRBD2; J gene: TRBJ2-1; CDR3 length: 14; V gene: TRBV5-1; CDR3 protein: CASSAAGTSGEKFF; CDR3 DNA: TGCGCCAGCAGCGCCGCCGGGACTAGCGGGGAAAAGTTCTTC
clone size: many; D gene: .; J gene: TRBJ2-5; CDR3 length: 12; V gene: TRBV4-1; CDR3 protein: CASSPEGGTQYF; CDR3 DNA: TGCGCCAGCAGCCCTGAGGGTGGGACCCAGTACTTC
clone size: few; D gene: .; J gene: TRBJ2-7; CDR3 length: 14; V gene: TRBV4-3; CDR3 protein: CASSQDRAGRWQYF; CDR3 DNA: TGCGCCAGCAGCCAAGATCGGGCGGGGCGCTGGCAGTACTTC
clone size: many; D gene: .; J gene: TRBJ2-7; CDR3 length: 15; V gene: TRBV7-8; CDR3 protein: CASSLESGFTYEQYF; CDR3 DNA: TGTGCCAGCAGCTTAGAGTCAGGGTTCACCTACGAGCAGTACTTC
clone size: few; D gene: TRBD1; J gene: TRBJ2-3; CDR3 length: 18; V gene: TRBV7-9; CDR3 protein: CASSHLLTGPINTDTQYF; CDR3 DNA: TGTGCCAGCAGCCACCTCTTGACAGGGCCTATAAACACAGATACGCAGTATTTT
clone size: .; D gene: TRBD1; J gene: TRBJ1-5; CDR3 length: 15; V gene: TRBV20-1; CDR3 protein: CSARDPGQGNQPQHF; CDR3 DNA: TGCAGTGCTAGAGATCCAGGACAGGGCAATCAGCCCCAGCATTTT
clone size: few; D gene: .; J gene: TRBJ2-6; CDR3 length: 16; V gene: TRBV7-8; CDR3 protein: CASSSARVSGANVLTF; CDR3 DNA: TGTGCCAGCAGCTCGGCCAGGGTATCTGGGGCCAACGTCCTGACTTTC
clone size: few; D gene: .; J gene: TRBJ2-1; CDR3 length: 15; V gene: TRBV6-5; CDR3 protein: CASSSDGRTNNEQFF; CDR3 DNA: TGTGCCAGCAGCTCCGACGGGCGCACGAACAATGAGCAGTTCTTC
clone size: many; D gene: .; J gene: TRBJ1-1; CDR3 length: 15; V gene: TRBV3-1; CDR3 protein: CASSPYRAENTEAFF; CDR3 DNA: TGTGCCAGCAGCCCCTACAGGGCCGAGAACACTGAAGCTTTCTTT
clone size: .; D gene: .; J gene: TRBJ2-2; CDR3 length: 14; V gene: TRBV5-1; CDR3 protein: CASSVDPTTGELFF; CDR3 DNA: TGCGCCAGCAGCGTGGACCCTACCACCGGGGAGCTGTTTTTT
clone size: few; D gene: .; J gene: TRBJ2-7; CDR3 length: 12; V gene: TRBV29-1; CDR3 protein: CSVAQKPYEQYF; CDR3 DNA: TGCAGCGTTGCGCAAAAACCCTACGAGCAGTACTTC
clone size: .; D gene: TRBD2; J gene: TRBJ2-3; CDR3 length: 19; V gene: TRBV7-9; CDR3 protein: CASSLGGAGDPLLTDTQYF; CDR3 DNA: TGTGCCAGCAGCTTAGGAGGAGCGGGAGACCCCCTTCTCACAGATACGCAGTATTTT
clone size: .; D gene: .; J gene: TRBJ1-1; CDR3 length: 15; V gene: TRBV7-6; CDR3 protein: CASSSVALMNTEAFF; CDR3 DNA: TGTGCCAGCAGCTCGGTAGCTTTGATGAACACTGAAGCTTTCTTT
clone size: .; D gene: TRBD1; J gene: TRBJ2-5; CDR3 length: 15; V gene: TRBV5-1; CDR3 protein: CASEPGRGLWETQYF; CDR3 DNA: TGCGCCAGCGAGCCCGGCAGGGGGCTGTGGGAGACCCAGTACTTC
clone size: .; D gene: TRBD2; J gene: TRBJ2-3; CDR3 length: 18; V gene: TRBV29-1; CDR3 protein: CSVGAKAGGPQGTDTQYF; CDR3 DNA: TGCAGCGTTGGGGCTAAAGCGGGGGGGCCACAGGGCACAGATACGCAGTATTTT
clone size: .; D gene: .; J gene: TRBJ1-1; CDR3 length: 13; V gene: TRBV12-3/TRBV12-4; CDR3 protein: CASRQGFGTEAFF; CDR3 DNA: TGTGCCAGCAGGCAGGGATTCGGAACTGAAGCTTTCTTT